This passage covers 5 T cell receptor beta chains from one sample sequenced in a study of T cell clonotyping in hematopoietic cell transplantation. TCRdb keeps only in-frame clones here, not all; method: immunoSEQ multiplex PCR. The data show approximately 8,400 clones, 85% to 90% seen once. The source was peripheral blood mononuclear cells, collected at the time of graft-versus-host disease after allogeneic stem cell transplant. These receptors originate from a male patient in his sixties or seventies who had an allogeneic stem cell transplant from a related donor, so the T cells may come from the graft donor. Some clones in this sample may be carry-over from other donors' samples.

V and J are TRBV9 and TRBJ2-2, with 12 positions matching TRBD2. The CDR3 is 19 amino acids. CDR1 is SGDLS and CDR2 is YYNGEE in the germline V gene. The J segment lost 6 bases and the V segment lost 3 bases, leaving 15 bases of the junction unmatched. The CDR3 loop is CASSDRLAGELRVPGELFF. The DNA of the CDR3 is TGTGCCAGCAGCGACCGACTAGCGGGGGAGCTTAGAGTTCCCGGGGAGCTGTTTTTT.

The chain employs TRBV19 and TRBJ2-6; the match to TRBD1 covers 8 bases. V dropped 2 bases and J dropped 0; count of bases not matched to a gene: 15. This CDR3 has 21 amino acids. Germline loops: CDR1 LNHDA, CDR2 SQIVND (reference sequence). Here the CDR3 reads CASSIRGYPGQGLSGANVLTF. The DNA for the CDR3 is TGTGCCAGTAGTATAAGAGGCTATCCCGGACAGGGCCTCTCTGGGGCCAACGTCCTGACTTTC.

This clone occurred once. V gene TRBV11-3 combines with J gene TRBJ2-1; D is undetermined. With 1 base removed from V and 2 bases from J, the gap between germline ends came to 6 bases. This CDR3 region has 14 residues. Germline values: CDR1 SGHNT, CDR2 YENEEA. The CDR3 DNA sequence: TGTGCCAGCAGCTTAGCGGCGACCTACAATGAGCAGTTCTTC. It translates to CASSLAATYNEQFF.

V and J are TRBV11-2 and TRBJ2-3, with TRBD2 identical over 11 bases. The CDR3 is made up of 16 amino acids. Trimming removed 4 bases from V and 10 bases from J; junction bases left unmatched: 13. CDR1 is SGHAT, CDR2 FQNNGV, per germline. CDR3 DNA sequence: TGTGCCAGCAGCTCCTTAGCGGGGGGGGCGAAGTCAGCGCAGTATTTT. Translation: CASSSLAGGAKSAQYF.

The V gene is TRBV6-1, the J gene TRBJ1-6, with D tentatively TRBD1 (6 bases). Germline values: CDR1 MNHNS, CDR2 SASEGT. V was shortened by 2 bases and J by 9 bases, with 11 bases between the two germline ends. CDR3 length: 14 amino acids. DNA of the CDR3: TGTGCCAGCAGTGAATTCAGGGGTGGTTCACCCCTCCACTTT. As protein: CASSEFRGGSPLHF.